These T cell receptor beta chains were read from a single sample in a study of blood T cell repertoires in COVID-19. Profiling relied on immunoSEQ multiplex PCR, and the TCRdb table lists in-frame clones only, not all of them. Of around 190,000 clones in the sample, roughly 85% are singletons; the top ten hold over 7.5%. Sequenced: peripheral blood. Receptors were obtained from a man aged 50-59 years with active or convalescent COVID-19. The CDR3 runs from the conserved cysteine through the conserved F or W. Fields, in order: CDR3 protein, CDR3 DNA, V gene, D gene, J gene, clone size. D genes are given only for firm matches. Rows give clone size only sometimes, using once, few, many, or a class for an expanded clone.

CASNQATDTQYF,TGTGCCAGCAACCAAGCCACAGATACGCAGTATTTT,TRBV12-3/TRBV12-4,.,TRBJ2-3,.
CASSLKFGQINTEAFF,TGTGCCAGCAGCTTAAAGTTTGGGCAGATAAACACTGAAGCTTTCTTT,TRBV11-2,.,TRBJ1-1,few
CASRQGVQETQYF,TGCGCCAGCAGACAGGGCGTTCAAGAGACCCAGTACTTC,TRBV10-1,.,TRBJ2-5,.
CASTKGGANTEAFF,TGTGCCAGCACCAAGGGAGGGGCCAACACTGAAGCTTTCTTT,TRBV7-3,.,TRBJ1-1,.
CASKGGRAPYEQYF,TGTGCCAGCAAGGGTGGGAGGGCCCCCTACGAGCAGTACTTC,TRBV2,TRBD2,TRBJ2-7,.
CAWSRGLGGNTIYF,TGTGCCTGGAGTAGGGGGCTCGGTGGAAACACCATATATTTT,TRBV30,TRBD1,TRBJ1-3,.
CASNIQGTEAFF,TGTGCCAGCAATATCCAGGGCACTGAAGCTTTCTTT,TRBV6-5,.,TRBJ1-1,once
CASSGTANSYEQYF,TGTGCCAGCAGCGGGACAGCAAACTCCTACGAGCAGTACTTC,TRBV13,TRBD1,TRBJ2-7,.
CASTIGQGYNQPQHF,TGTGCCAGCACCATAGGACAGGGGTACAATCAGCCCCAGCATTTT,TRBV2,TRBD1,TRBJ1-5,.
CASSPKQGLSEQYF,TGTGCCAGCTCACCAAAACAGGGGCTGAGCGAGCAGTACTTC,TRBV18,TRBD1,TRBJ2-7,.
CASSYHRGQGYGYTF,TGTGCCAGCAGTTACCATAGGGGACAGGGCTATGGCTACACCTTC,TRBV6-2/TRBV6-3,TRBD1,TRBJ1-2,.
CSVEDGMGSGELFF,TGCAGCGTTGAAGATGGTATGGGGAGCGGGGAGCTGTTTTTT,TRBV29-1,.,TRBJ2-2,.
CACKDATSNTGELFF,TGTGCCTGCAAAGACGCGACATCGAACACCGGGGAGCTGTTTTTT,TRBV30,.,TRBJ2-2,.
CASSESGRHSYEQYF,TGTGCCAGCAGTGAATCTGGGAGGCACTCCTACGAGCAGTACTTC,TRBV2,.,TRBJ2-7,.
CAWSGTGNEQFF,TGTGCCTGGAGTGGCACAGGGAATGAGCAGTTCTTC,TRBV30,.,TRBJ2-1,.
CASSLELHSYEQYF,TGCGCCAGCAGCTTGGAGCTTCACTCCTACGAGCAGTACTTC,TRBV5-1,.,TRBJ2-7,few
CATSNGQGNQPQHF,TGTGCCACCAGCAATGGACAGGGGAATCAGCCCCAGCATTTT,TRBV15,TRBD1,TRBJ1-5,.
CASKEGFDGSGNTIYF,TGTGCCAGCAAAGAGGGCTTCGATGGCTCTGGAAACACCATATATTTT,TRBV4-2,.,TRBJ1-3,.
CASSLAQTGTYEQYF,TGTGCCAGCAGCTTAGCCCAGACAGGGACCTACGAGCAGTACTTC,TRBV7-2,TRBD1,TRBJ2-7,once
CASSRYNEQFF,TGTGCCAGCAGCAGATACAATGAGCAGTTCTTC,TRBV6-5,.,TRBJ2-1,.
CASSYQPNSGSDTQYF,TGTGCCAGCAGTTACCAACCGAACTCAGGGTCAGATACGCAGTATTTT,TRBV6-5,.,TRBJ2-3,.
CASSQTGETEAFF,TGCGCCAGCAGCCAAACAGGGGAAACTGAAGCTTTCTTT,TRBV5-1,TRBD1,TRBJ1-1,.
CASSQGRGYGYTF,TGCGCCAGCAGCCAGGGGAGGGGGTATGGCTACACCTTC,TRBV4-1,.,TRBJ1-2,.
CASSPSGSRRNEQFF,TGTGCCAGCAGCCCTAGCGGGAGTCGGAGGAATGAGCAGTTCTTC,TRBV7-9,TRBD2,TRBJ2-1,.
CASSYWQGAGNEQFF,TGCGCCAGCAGCTACTGGCAGGGGGCTGGCAATGAGCAGTTCTTC,TRBV5-1,TRBD1,TRBJ2-1,.
CATRGSNQPQHF,TGTGCCACCCGGGGTAGCAATCAGCCCCAGCATTTT,TRBV19,.,TRBJ1-5,.
CASSPPGLAGPNEQFF,TGTGCCAGCTCACCACCGGGACTAGCGGGACCCAATGAGCAGTTCTTC,TRBV18,TRBD2,TRBJ2-1,.
CASSLGTGQQETQYF,TGTGCCAGCAGCCTAGGGACGGGACAACAAGAGACCCAGTACTTC,TRBV7-7,.,TRBJ2-5,.
CASSLSLAEGSYEQYF,TGCGCCAGCAGCTTGAGTCTAGCGGAGGGCTCCTACGAGCAGTACTTC,TRBV5-1,TRBD2,TRBJ2-7,.
CAWMGAGTSGARAYEQYF,TGTGCCTGGATGGGGGCCGGGACTAGCGGTGCCCGAGCCTACGAGCAGTACTTC,TRBV30,TRBD2,TRBJ2-7,.
CAWSGLSGNNEQFF,TGTGCCTGGAGTGGGCTTAGCGGGAACAATGAGCAGTTCTTC,TRBV30,TRBD2,TRBJ2-1,.
CATIRDRAQETQYF,TGTGCCACAATCAGGGACAGGGCTCAAGAGACCCAGTACTTC,TRBV28,TRBD1,TRBJ2-5,.
CASSLGGDTQYF,TGTGCCAGCAGTTTAGGGGGAGATACGCAGTATTTT,TRBV2,.,TRBJ2-3,.
CASQDRGMAGELFF,TGTGCCAGCCAGGACAGAGGGATGGCCGGGGAGCTGTTTTTT,TRBV25-1,.,TRBJ2-2,.
CASSLRDWRAQYF,TGTGCCAGCAGCCTGCGAGATTGGAGAGCCCAGTACTTC,TRBV4-2,.,TRBJ2-5,.
CASRGPGNGYTF,TGTGCCAGTAGGGGCCCAGGGAATGGCTACACCTTC,TRBV19,.,TRBJ1-2,.
CASSKTGASGGAFGETQYF,TGTGCCAGCAGCAAGACGGGAGCTAGCGGGGGGGCCTTTGGAGAGACCCAGTACTTC,TRBV7-2,TRBD2,TRBJ2-5,.
CASSLGQGSGYTF,TGTGCCAGCAGCCTCGGACAGGGGAGCGGCTACACCTTC,TRBV14,TRBD1,TRBJ1-2,.
CASSLGEGHGYTF,TGTGCCAGCAGTTTGGGTGAGGGTCATGGCTACACCTTC,TRBV27,.,TRBJ1-2,once
CASSPDYPYTHEQYF,TGTGCCAGCTCCCCAGACTATCCTTACACCCACGAGCAGTACTTC,TRBV18,.,TRBJ2-7,few
CASSEASRGGNYGYTF,TGTGCCAGCAGTGAAGCCTCCCGGGGGGGGAACTATGGCTACACCTTC,TRBV6-1,.,TRBJ1-2,.
CASSRGTSQKGTQYF,TGTGCCAGCAGCCGGGGGACATCCCAAAAGGGGACCCAGTACTTC,TRBV4-2,.,TRBJ2-5,once
CASSPSRRGASTWVGDTQYF,TGTGCCAGCAGTCCGTCTCGGCGGGGGGCATCGACTTGGGTGGGAGATACGCAGTATTTT,TRBV27,TRBD2,TRBJ2-3,.
CASSHLAGGQTSTDTQYF,TGTGCCAGCAGCCACCTCGCGGGGGGGCAAACTAGCACAGATACGCAGTATTTT,TRBV3-1/TRBV3-2,TRBD2,TRBJ2-3,.
CASSTASGRLYNEQFF,TGTGCCAGCAGCACCGCTAGCGGGAGGCTCTACAATGAGCAGTTCTTC,TRBV9,TRBD2,TRBJ2-1,.
CASTLGLPNQPQHF,TGTGCCAGCACCCTGGGACTGCCCAATCAGCCCCAGCATTTT,TRBV6-5,.,TRBJ1-5,.
CATARSTSQETQYF,TGTGCCACCGCGCGGAGTACTTCACAAGAGACCCAGTACTTC,TRBV24-1,.,TRBJ2-5,.
CASSFAGTDSYGYTF,TGTGCCAGCAGTTTCGCCGGGACAGACTCCTATGGCTACACCTTC,TRBV6-5,TRBD1,TRBJ1-2,.
CASSPGGQGYEQYF,TGTGCCAGCTCACCGGGGGGACAGGGATACGAGCAGTACTTC,TRBV18,TRBD1,TRBJ2-7,.
CASSPGLRTDTQYF,TGTGCCAGCAGTCCCGGACTCCGCACAGATACGCAGTATTTT,TRBV6-5,.,TRBJ2-3,.
CASSLVGQGGAFF,TGTGCCAGCAGCTTAGTTGGACAGGGAGGAGCTTTCTTT,TRBV7-2,TRBD1,TRBJ1-1,.
CASSLVAGKNIQYF,TGTGCCAGCAGCTTAGTTGCGGGTAAAAACATTCAGTACTTC,TRBV7-2,.,TRBJ2-4,.
CASSLSYEQYF,TGTGCCAGCAGTCTATCCTACGAGCAGTACTTC,TRBV2,.,TRBJ2-7,.
CASSQETGQGNQPQHF,TGCGCCAGCAGCCAAGAAACAGGGCAGGGGAATCAGCCCCAGCATTTT,TRBV4-3,.,TRBJ1-5,.
CAISDLGGGADNEQFF,TGTGCCATCAGTGATTTAGGCGGGGGGGCGGACAATGAGCAGTTCTTC,TRBV10-3,TRBD2,TRBJ2-1,.
CASTFASFDYEQYF,TGTGCCAGCACGTTCGCGTCCTTTGACTACGAGCAGTACTTC,TRBV28,.,TRBJ2-7,.
CASSANSGSSYNEQFF,TGTGCCAGCAGTGCAAATAGCGGAAGCTCCTACAATGAGCAGTTCTTC,TRBV6-1,.,TRBJ2-1,.
CSVGGGRAGQETQYF,TGCAGCGTTGGCGGCGGGAGGGCGGGGCAAGAGACCCAGTACTTC,TRBV29-1,TRBD2,TRBJ2-5,.
CASTWGGATYEQYF,TGCGCCAGCACCTGGGGCGGGGCGACCTACGAGCAGTACTTC,TRBV5-1,.,TRBJ2-7,.
CASAKLMAGGGDEQFF,TGTGCCAGCGCGAAGTTGATGGCGGGAGGGGGGGATGAGCAGTTCTTC,TRBV6-6,TRBD2,TRBJ2-1,.